The 10 T cell receptor beta chains reported below all come from one sample, sequenced in a study of blood T cell repertoires in COVID-19. Generated by immunoSEQ multiplex PCR, the TCRdb table keeps only in-frame clones and is missing some. The sample lists 210,000 or so clones, almost 90% occurring once. The sequenced material came from peripheral blood. The receptor set was obtained from a man aged 18-30 years with active or convalescent COVID-19.

The sample holds one count of this clone. The chain uses TRBV5-1 and TRBJ2-7; TRBD2 agrees at 7 bases. This CDR3 comprises 18 residues. Trimming at V came to 0 bases and at J to 3 bases, leaving 15 bases not matched to a gene. Germline V CDR1 and CDR2: SGHRS, YFSETQ. In nucleotides, the CDR3 is TGCGCCAGCAGCTTGGAGGCACTAGCGTCAGTCGGACTCTACGAGCAGTACTTC. Residues: CASSLEALASVGLYEQYF.

The chain joins TRBV30 to TRBJ1-3, with 8 bases that match TRBD1. V dropped 5 bases and J dropped 4; count of bases not matched to a gene: 13. In germline, CDR1 is GTSNPN, CDR2 SVGIG (reference sequence). This CDR3 has 16 amino acids. CDR3 DNA sequence: TGTGCCTGGGGGCGCCCACAGACAGGGGCCGGAAACACCATATATTTT. The encoded protein is CAWGRPQTGAGNTIYF.

This rearrangement joins TRBV6-2 or TRBV6-3 to TRBJ2-7; TRBD1 matches 7 bases. Germline values: CDR1 MNHEY, CDR2 SVGEGT. This CDR3 has 15 residues. J was trimmed by 4 bases and V by 6 bases; bases with no gene match: 12. The CDR3 DNA reads TGTGCCAGCAGCGACAGGGCAGGGGGAGTGTACGAGCAGTACTTC. Translation gives CASSDRAGGVYEQYF.

The chain has TRBV5-4 and TRBJ1-1; no firm D call. The CDR3 loop spans 12 amino acids. Trimming shortened V by 3 bases and J by 4 bases, and 7 bases separated the two germline ends. CDR1 and CDR2 (germline): SGHNT, YYREEE (reference sequence). As DNA, the CDR3 is TGTGCCAGCAGCTCCCTGAGCACTGAAGCTTTCTTT. It is translated as CASSSLSTEAFF.

Worth noting for this clone: The identical CDR3 is also encoded by other nucleotide sequences in the sample. The rearrangement joins TRBV5-1 to TRBJ2-2; D not resolved. Trimming removed 0 bases from V and 1 base from J, with 7 bases in between. CDR1 is SGHRS, CDR2 YFSETQ, per germline. The CDR3 sequence is 15 residues long. The chain's CDR3 is CASSLGGVNTGELFF. In DNA form, the CDR3 reads TGCGCCAGCAGCTTGGGAGGCGTGAACACCGGGGAGCTGTTTTTT.

CDR3 region: CASRPYGATNEKLFF. As DNA, the CDR3 is TGCGCCAGCAGACCTTACGGGGCAACTAATGAAAAACTGTTTTTT. This chain links TRBV4-1 with TRBJ1-4; D is unresolved. CDR3 length: 15 amino acids. V was trimmed by 6 bases and J by 0 bases, leaving 11 bases between them. CDR1 is MGHRA and CDR2 is YSYEKL in the germline V gene.

The rearrangement links TRBV15 to TRBJ1-5; D unresolved. The ends were cut back, 0 bases at V and 4 bases at J, with 7 bases in the middle. The CDR3 sequence is 14 residues long. Per the germline V gene, CDR1 is LNHNV and CDR2 is YYDKDF (reference sequence). CDR3 sequence reads: CATSRDRRNQPQHF. CDR3 nucleotides: TGTGCCACCAGCAGAGATCGCAGAAATCAGCCCCAGCATTTT.

The chain recombines TRBV5-1 with TRBJ1-2; 7 nucleotides match TRBD1. V was clipped by 0 bases and J by 1 base; unmatched bases: 0. CDR3 length: 14 residues. The germline CDR1 and CDR2 sequences are SGHRS and YFSETQ. CDR3 amino acids: CASSLDRGNYGYTF. For the CDR3, the DNA is TGCGCCAGCAGCTTGGACAGGGGTAACTATGGCTACACCTTC.

This clone was seen once. V gene TRBV28 combines with J gene TRBJ2-3; 9 bases fit TRBD2. This CDR3 has 15 amino acids. In germline, CDR1 is MDHEN, CDR2 SYDVKM. Trimming removed 2 bases from V and 4 bases from J; junction bases left unmatched: 4. CDR3: CASSLAGGGADTQYF. The CDR3 DNA reads as TGTGCCAGCAGTTTAGCTGGCGGGGGGGCAGATACGCAGTATTTT.

The V call is TRBV24-1, the J call TRBJ2-5, with D possibly TRBD1 on 5 matching bases. Germline assignment: CDR1 KGHDR and CDR2 SFDVKD. The CDR3 totals 15 residues. The germline V and J ends were trimmed by 0 bases and 3 bases, with 10 bases remaining between them. In DNA, the CDR3 is TGTGCCACCAGTGATTTGCAATGCAGGGAAGAGACCCAGTACTTC. It encodes CATSDLQCREETQYF.